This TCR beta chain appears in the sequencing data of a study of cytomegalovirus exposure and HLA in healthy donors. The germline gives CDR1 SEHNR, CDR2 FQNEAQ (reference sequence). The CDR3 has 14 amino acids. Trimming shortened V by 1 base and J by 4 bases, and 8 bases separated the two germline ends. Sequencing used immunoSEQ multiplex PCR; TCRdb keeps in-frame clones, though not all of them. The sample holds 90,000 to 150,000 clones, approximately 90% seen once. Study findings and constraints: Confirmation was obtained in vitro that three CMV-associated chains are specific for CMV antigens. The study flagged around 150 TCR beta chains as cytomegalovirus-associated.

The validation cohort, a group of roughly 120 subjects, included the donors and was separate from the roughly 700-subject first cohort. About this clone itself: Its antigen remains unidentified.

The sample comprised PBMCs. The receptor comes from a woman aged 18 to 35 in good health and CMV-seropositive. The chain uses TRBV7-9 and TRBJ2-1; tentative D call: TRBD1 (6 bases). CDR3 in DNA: TGTGCCAGCAGCTTAGTTAGGGGGTACAATGAGCAGTTCTTC. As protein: CASSLVRGYNEQFF.